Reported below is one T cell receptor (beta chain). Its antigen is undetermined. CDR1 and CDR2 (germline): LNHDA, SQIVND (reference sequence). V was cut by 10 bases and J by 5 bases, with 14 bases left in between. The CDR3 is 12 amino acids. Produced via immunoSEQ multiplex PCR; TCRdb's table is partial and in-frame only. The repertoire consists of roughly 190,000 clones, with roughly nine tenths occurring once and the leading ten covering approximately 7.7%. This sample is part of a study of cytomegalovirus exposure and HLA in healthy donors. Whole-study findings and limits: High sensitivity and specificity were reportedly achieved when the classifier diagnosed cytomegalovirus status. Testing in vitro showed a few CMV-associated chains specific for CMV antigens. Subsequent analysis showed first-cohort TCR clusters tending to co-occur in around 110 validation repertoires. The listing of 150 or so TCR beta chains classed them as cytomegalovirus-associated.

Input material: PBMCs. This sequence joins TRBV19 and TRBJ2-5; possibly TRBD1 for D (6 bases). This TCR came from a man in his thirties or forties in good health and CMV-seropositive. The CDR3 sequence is CATQGSWETQYF. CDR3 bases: TGTGCCACCCAGGGGAGTTGGGAGACCCAGTACTTC.